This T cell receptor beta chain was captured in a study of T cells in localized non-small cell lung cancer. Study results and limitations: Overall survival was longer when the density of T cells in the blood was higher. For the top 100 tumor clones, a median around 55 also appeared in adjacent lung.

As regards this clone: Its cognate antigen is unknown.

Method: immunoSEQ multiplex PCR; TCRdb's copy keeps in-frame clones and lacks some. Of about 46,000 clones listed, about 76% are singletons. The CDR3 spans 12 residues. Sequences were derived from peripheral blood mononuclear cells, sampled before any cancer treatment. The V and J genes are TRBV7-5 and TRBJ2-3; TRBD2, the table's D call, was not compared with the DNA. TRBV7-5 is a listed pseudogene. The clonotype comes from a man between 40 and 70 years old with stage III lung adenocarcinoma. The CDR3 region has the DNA TGTGCCAGAAGCCCTAACACAGATACGCAGTATTTT. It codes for CARSPNTDTQYF.